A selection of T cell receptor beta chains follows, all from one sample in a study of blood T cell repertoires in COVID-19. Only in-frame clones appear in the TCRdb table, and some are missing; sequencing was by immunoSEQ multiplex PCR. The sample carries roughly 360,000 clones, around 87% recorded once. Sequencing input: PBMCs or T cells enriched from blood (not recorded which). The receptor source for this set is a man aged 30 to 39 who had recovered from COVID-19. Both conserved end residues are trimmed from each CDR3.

cdr3_aa: ASSPNRGPYNEQF
j_call: TRBJ2-1
v_call: TRBV7-2

cdr3_aa: ASKAGTGGNQPQH
j_call: TRBJ1-5
v_call: TRBV27

cdr3_aa: ASSVRGLAGNEQF
j_call: TRBJ2-1
v_call: TRBV9

cdr3_aa: ASSLAGGKTQY
j_call: TRBJ2-5
v_call: TRBV11-2

cdr3_aa: ASTRSNYGYT
j_call: TRBJ1-2
v_call: TRBV19

cdr3_aa: ASSLGGTSSGANVLT
j_call: TRBJ2-6
v_call: TRBV5-1

cdr3_aa: ASSEYEEDTEAF
j_call: TRBJ1-1
v_call: TRBV10-1

cdr3_aa: ASSRDSNYGYT
j_call: TRBJ1-2
v_call: TRBV19

cdr3_aa: ASSEETGWSTDTQY
j_call: TRBJ2-3
v_call: TRBV2

cdr3_aa: ASSQDPAGRERGYT
j_call: TRBJ1-2
v_call: TRBV4-1

cdr3_aa: ASSQEGPSGGGLPEQY
j_call: TRBJ2-7
v_call: TRBV4-3

cdr3_aa: ASSQSGGRETQY
j_call: TRBJ2-5
v_call: TRBV4-1

cdr3_aa: ASSLFPGLNYEQY
j_call: TRBJ2-7
v_call: TRBV28

cdr3_aa: ASSQDLTSSPPGYT
j_call: TRBJ1-2
v_call: TRBV27

cdr3_aa: ASSQLAGGRNEQF
j_call: TRBJ2-1
v_call: TRBV7-9

cdr3_aa: ASSGGLAGITNEQF
j_call: TRBJ2-1
v_call: TRBV5-4

cdr3_aa: ASSLISSSYNEQF
j_call: TRBJ2-1
v_call: TRBV5-1

cdr3_aa: ASSALAGGSYEQY
j_call: TRBJ2-7
v_call: TRBV4-3

cdr3_aa: ASSQGTGSYNEQF
j_call: TRBJ2-1
v_call: TRBV3-1/TRBV3-2

cdr3_aa: ASSLNRGDTEAF
j_call: TRBJ1-1
v_call: TRBV4-1

cdr3_aa: ASSSIRDTNYGYT
j_call: TRBJ1-2
v_call: TRBV11-2

cdr3_aa: ATSDAGTVQGHRTGELF
j_call: TRBJ2-2
v_call: TRBV24-1

cdr3_aa: ASSPTETGSSGNTIY
j_call: TRBJ1-3
v_call: TRBV4-3

cdr3_aa: ASSLVAGGTETQY
j_call: TRBJ2-5
v_call: TRBV5-1

cdr3_aa: ATSPGLAGTYEQY
j_call: TRBJ2-7
v_call: TRBV15

cdr3_aa: ASRKGQGGYGYT
j_call: TRBJ1-2
v_call: TRBV2

cdr3_aa: ASSQARISGNTIY
j_call: TRBJ1-3
v_call: TRBV4-1

cdr3_aa: ASSVSGRGKQETQY
j_call: TRBJ2-5
v_call: TRBV18

cdr3_aa: ASSQEALASGELF
j_call: TRBJ2-2
v_call: TRBV4-2

cdr3_aa: ASSYSTHQAETQY
j_call: TRBJ2-5
v_call: TRBV6-2/TRBV6-3

cdr3_aa: AISWRGPGELF
j_call: TRBJ2-2
v_call: TRBV7-6

cdr3_aa: ASSQDSSVDTIY
j_call: TRBJ1-3
v_call: TRBV4-2

cdr3_aa: AWSSGQIESSSYEQY
j_call: TRBJ2-7
v_call: TRBV30

cdr3_aa: ASSFGGVYGGYT
j_call: TRBJ1-2
v_call: TRBV11-2

cdr3_aa: ATSGGTDSPYGYT
j_call: TRBJ1-2
v_call: TRBV15

cdr3_aa: ASSHKGQGDVEQY
j_call: TRBJ2-7
v_call: TRBV4-1

cdr3_aa: ATQDRAGGYT
j_call: TRBJ1-2
v_call: TRBV24-1

cdr3_aa: AWSRGDYSNQPQH
j_call: TRBJ1-5
v_call: TRBV30

cdr3_aa: AISESRSGAGANVLT
j_call: TRBJ2-6
v_call: TRBV10-3

cdr3_aa: ASSIGGSLGNQPQH
j_call: TRBJ1-5
v_call: TRBV19